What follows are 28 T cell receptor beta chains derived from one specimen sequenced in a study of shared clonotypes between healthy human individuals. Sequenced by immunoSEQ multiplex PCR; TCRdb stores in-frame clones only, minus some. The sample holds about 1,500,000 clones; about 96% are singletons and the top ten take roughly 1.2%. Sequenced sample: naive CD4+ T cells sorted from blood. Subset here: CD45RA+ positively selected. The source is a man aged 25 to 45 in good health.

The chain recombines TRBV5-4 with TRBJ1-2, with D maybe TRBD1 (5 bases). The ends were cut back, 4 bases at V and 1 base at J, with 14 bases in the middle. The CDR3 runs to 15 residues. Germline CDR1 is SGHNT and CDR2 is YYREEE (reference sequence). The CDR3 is CASSPGLRINYGYTF. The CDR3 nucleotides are TGTGCCAGCAGCCCGGGACTGAGGATTAACTATGGCTACACCTTC.

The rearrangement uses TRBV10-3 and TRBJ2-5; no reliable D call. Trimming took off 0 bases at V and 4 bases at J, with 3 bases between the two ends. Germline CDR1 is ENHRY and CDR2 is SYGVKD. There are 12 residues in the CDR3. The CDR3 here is CAISESLETQYF. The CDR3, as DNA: TGTGCCATCAGTGAGTCTTTAGAGACCCAGTACTTC.

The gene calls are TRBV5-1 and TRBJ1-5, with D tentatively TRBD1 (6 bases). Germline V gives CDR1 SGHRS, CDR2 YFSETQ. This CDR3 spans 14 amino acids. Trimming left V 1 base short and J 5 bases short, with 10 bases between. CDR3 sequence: CASSLMGADQPQHF. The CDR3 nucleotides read TGCGCCAGCAGCTTGATGGGGGCAGATCAGCCCCAGCATTTT. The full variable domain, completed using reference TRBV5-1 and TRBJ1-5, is KAGVTQTPRYLIKTRGQQVTLSCSPISGHRSVSWYQQTPGQGLQFLFEYFSETQRNKGNFPGRFSGRQFSNSRSEMNVSTLELGDSALYLCASSLMGADQPQHFGDGTRLSIL.

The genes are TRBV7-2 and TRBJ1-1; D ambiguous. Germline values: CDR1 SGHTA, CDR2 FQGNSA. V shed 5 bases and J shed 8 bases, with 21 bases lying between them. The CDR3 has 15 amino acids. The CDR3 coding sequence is TGTGCCAGCAGCGACCCGTACCGGGGTCCTCAAGAAGCTTTCTTT. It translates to CASSDPYRGPQEAFF.

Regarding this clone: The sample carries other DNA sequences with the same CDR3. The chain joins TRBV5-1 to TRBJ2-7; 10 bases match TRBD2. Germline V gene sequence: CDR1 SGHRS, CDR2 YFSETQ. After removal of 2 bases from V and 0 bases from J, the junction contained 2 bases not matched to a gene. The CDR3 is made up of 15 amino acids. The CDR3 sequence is CASSFGLADSYEQYF. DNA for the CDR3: TGCGCCAGCAGCTTCGGACTAGCGGACTCCTACGAGCAGTACTTC.

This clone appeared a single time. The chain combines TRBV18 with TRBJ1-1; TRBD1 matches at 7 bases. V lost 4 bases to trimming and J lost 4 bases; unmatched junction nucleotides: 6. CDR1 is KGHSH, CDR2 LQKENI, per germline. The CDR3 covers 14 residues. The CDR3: CASSRKTGITEAFF. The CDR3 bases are TGTGCCAGCTCACGTAAGACAGGGATCACTGAAGCTTTCTTT.

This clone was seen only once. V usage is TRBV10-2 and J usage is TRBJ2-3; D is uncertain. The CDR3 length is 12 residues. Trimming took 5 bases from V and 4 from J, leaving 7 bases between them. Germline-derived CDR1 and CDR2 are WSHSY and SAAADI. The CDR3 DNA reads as TGCGCCAGCAGTCACGATCCAGATACGCAGTATTTT. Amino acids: CASSHDPDTQYF.

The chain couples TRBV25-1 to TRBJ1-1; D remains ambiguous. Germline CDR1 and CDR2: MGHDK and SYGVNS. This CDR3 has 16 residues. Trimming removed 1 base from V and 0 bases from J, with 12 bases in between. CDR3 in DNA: TGTGCCAGCAGTGAATGGGGAGGGTCTATGAACACTGAAGCTTTCTTT. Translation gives CASSEWGGSMNTEAFF.

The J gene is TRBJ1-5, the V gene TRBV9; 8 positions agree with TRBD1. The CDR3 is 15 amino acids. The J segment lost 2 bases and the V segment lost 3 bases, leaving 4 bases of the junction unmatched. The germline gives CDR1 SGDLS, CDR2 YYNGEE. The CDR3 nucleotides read TGTGCCAGCAGCGCGACAGGGGCTGGCAATCAGCCCCAGCATTTT. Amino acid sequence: CASSATGAGNQPQHF.

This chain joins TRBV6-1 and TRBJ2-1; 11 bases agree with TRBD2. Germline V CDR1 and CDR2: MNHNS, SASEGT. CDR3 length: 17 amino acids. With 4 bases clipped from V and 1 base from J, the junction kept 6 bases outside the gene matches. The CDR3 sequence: CASSAPGLADSYNEQFF. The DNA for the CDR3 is TGTGCCAGCAGTGCCCCGGGACTAGCGGATTCCTACAATGAGCAGTTCTTC.

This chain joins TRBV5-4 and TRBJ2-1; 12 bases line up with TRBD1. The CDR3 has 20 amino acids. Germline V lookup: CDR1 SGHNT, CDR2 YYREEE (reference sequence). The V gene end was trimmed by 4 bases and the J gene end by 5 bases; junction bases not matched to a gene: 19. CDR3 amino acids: CASSKPGQGALKDIHNEQFF. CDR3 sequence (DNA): TGTGCCAGCAGCAAACCGGGACAGGGGGCGTTAAAGGATATCCACAATGAGCAGTTCTTC.

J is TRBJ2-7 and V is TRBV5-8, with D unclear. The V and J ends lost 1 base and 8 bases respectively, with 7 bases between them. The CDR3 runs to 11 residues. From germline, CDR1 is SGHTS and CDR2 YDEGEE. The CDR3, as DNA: TGTGCCAGCAGCTTGACGACTCAGCAGTACTTC. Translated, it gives CASSLTTQQYF.

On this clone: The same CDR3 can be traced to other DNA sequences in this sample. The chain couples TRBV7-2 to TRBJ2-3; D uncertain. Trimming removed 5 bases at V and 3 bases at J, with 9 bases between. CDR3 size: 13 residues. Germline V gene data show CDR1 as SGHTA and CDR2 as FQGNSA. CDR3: CASSRSWTDTQYF. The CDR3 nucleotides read TGTGCCAGCAGCCGAAGCTGGACAGATACGCAGTATTTT.

The CDR3 DNA sequence: TGTGCCTGGAGTGTAAAATTTACGGTTCGCCCCTCTAGCGGGGAGAACTACGAGCAGTACTTC. Translating it yields CAWSVKFTVRPSSGENYEQYF. The chain recombines TRBV30 with TRBJ2-7, with 9 bases aligning to TRBD2. Trimming removed 0 bases from V and 3 bases from J; junction bases left unmatched: 24. This CDR3 has 21 amino acids. Germline CDR1 GTSNPN, CDR2 SVGIG (reference sequence). The full variable domain, in which reference TRBV30 and TRBJ2-7 provide the parts outside the CDR3, is SQTIHQWPATLVQPVGSPLSLECTVEGTSNPNLYWYRQAAGRGLQLLFYSVGIGQISSEVPQNLSASRPQDRQFILSSKKLLLSDSGFYLCAWSVKFTVRPSSGENYEQYFGPGTRLTVT.

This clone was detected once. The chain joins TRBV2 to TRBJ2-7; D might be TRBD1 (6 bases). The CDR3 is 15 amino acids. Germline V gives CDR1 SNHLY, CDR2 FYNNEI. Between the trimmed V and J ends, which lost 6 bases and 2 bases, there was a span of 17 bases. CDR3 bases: TGTGCCAGCAGAGCCCGGGACACCGGGACCTACGAGCAGTACTTC. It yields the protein CASRARDTGTYEQYF.

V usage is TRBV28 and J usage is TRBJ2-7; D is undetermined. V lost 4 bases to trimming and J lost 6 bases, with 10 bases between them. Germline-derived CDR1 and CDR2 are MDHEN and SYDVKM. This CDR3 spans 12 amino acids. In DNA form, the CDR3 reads TGTGCCAGCAGTTCCAACCCCGTCGAGCAGTACTTC. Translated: CASSSNPVEQYF.

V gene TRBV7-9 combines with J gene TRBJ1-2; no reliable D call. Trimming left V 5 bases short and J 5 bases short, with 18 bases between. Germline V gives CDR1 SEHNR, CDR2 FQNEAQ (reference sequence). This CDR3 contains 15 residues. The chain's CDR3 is CASSTTMGFQYGYTF. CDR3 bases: TGTGCCAGCAGCACCACGATGGGCTTTCAATATGGCTACACCTTC.

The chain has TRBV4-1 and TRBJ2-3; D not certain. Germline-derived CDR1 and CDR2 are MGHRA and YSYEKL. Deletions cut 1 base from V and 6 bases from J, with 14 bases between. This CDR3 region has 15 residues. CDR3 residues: CASSQGQGRVDTQYF. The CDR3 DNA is TGCGCCAGCAGCCAAGGTCAAGGCCGAGTCGATACGCAGTATTTT.

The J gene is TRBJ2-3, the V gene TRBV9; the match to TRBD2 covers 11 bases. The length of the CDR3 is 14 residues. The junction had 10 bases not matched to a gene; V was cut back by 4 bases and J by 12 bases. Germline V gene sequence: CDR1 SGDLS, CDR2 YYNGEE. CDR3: CASSPGLAGLIQYF. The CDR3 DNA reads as TGTGCCAGCAGCCCAGGACTAGCGGGTCTCATACAGTATTTT.

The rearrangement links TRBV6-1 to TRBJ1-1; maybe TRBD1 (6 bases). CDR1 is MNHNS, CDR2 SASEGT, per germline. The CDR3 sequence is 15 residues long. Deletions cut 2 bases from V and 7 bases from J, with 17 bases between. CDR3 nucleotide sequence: TGTGCCAGCAGTGAAAGGGCCAGGGGCGTTGGTGAAGCTTTCTTT. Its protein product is CASSERARGVGEAFF.

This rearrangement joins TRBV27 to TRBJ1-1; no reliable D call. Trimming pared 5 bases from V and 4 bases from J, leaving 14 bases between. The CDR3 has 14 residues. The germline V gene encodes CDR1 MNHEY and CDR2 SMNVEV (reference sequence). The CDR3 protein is CASSPLDGTTEAFF. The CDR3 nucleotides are TGTGCCAGCAGTCCACTCGACGGAACCACTGAAGCTTTCTTT.

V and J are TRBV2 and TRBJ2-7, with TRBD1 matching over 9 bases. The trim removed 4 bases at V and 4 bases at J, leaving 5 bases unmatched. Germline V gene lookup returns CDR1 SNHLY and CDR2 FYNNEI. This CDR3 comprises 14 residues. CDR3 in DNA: TGTGCCAGCAGTGGGGAGGACAGGGGATACGAGCAGTACTTC. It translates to CASSGEDRGYEQYF.

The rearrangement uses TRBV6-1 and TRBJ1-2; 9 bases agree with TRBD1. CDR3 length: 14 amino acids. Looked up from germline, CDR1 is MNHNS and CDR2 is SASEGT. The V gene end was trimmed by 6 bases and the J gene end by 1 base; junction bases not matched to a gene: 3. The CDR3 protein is CASRDRGSNYGYTF. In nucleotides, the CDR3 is TGTGCCAGCAGAGACAGGGGGAGTAACTATGGCTACACCTTC.

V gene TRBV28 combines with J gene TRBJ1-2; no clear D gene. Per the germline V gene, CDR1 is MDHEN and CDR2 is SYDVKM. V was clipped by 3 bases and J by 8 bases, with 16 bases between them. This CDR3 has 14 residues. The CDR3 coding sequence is TGTGCCAGCAGTTTCCCAGGACGCGCGGGGGGCTACACCTTC. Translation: CASSFPGRAGGYTF.

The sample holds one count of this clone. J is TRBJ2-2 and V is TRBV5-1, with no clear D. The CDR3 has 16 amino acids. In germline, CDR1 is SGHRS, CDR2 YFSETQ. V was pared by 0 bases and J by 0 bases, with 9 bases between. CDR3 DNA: TGCGCCAGCAGCTTGGAACGACTCTCGAACACCGGGGAGCTGTTTTTT. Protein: CASSLERLSNTGELFF.

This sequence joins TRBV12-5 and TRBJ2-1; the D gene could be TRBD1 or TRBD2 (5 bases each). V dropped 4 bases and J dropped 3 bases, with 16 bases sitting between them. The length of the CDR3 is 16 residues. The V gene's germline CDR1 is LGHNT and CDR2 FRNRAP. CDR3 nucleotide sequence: TGTGCTAGTGGTTGGACTCCGGGACCTGACTACAATGAGCAGTTCTTC. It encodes CASGWTPGPDYNEQFF.

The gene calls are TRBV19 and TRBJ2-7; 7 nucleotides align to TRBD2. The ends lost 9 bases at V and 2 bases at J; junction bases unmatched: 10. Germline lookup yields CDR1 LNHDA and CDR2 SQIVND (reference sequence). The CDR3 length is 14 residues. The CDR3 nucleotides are TGTGCCAGCGCCCCGAGCGGGGCCCCCTACGAGCAGTACTTC. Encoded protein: CASAPSGAPYEQYF.

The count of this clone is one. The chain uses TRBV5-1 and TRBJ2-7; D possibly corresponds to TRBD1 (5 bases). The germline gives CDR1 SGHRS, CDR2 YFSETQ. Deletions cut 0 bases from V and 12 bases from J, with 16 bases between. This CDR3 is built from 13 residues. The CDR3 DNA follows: TGCGCCAGCAGCTTGGAAACAACAGGTTTACCGTACTTC. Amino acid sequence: CASSLETTGLPYF. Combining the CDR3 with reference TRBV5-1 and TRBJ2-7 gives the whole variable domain KAGVTQTPRYLIKTRGQQVTLSCSPISGHRSVSWYQQTPGQGLQFLFEYFSETQRNKGNFPGRFSGRQFSNSRSEMNVSTLELGDSALYLCASSLETTGLPYFGPGTRLTVT.